The entry below gives a single T cell receptor beta chain sequence along with its context. Its antigen is as yet unknown. This sample is drawn from a study of CD4+ T cells in melanoma. The study, taken as a whole, reports: In melanoma, neoantigen-specific CD4+ T cells reportedly differed in differentiation state. CD8+ T cell, macrophage and B cell function reportedly correlated with neoantigen-specific CD4+ T cells.

Assay used: immunoSEQ multiplex PCR; TCRdb lists only in-frame clones, some missing. This table has about 110,000 clones, around 92% appearing once. The CDR3 has 14 amino acids. Germline lookup yields CDR1 SGHRS and CDR2 YFSETQ. V lost 0 bases and J 5 bases, leaving 9 bases between the germline ends. Material for sequencing was peripheral blood. The V gene is TRBV5-1, the J gene TRBJ1-5; D is perhaps TRBD1 (5 bases). This TCR was recovered from a human donor with melanoma. The CDR3 loop is CASSLAAGDQPQHF. CDR3 in DNA: TGCGCCAGCAGCTTGGCGGCGGGGGATCAGCCCCAGCATTTT.